This T cell receptor beta chain was sequenced during a study of shared clonotypes between healthy human individuals. As for the study in general: A donor's plate count was three for CD4 naive and three for CD4 memory; CD8 naive had two and CD8 memory one.

The CDR3 covers 12 residues. V dropped 6 bases and J dropped 4 bases, with 7 bases sitting between them. CDR1 and CDR2 from the germline V gene are MNHEY and SVGAGI. Generated by immunoSEQ multiplex PCR, the TCRdb table keeps only in-frame clones and is missing some. Among more than 1,200,000 clones listed, approximately 98.5% were seen once. This chain links TRBV6-5 with TRBJ1-3; tentatively, D is TRBD1 (5 bases). This TCR was sampled from a man aged 30-40 years in good health. The material sequenced was naive CD4+ T cells sorted from blood. The subset is: CD45RA+ positively selected. The CDR3 protein is CASRNRGNTIYF. For the CDR3, the DNA is TGTGCCAGCAGGAACAGGGGAAACACCATATATTTT.